The 32 T cell receptor beta chains presented below share a single source sample, sequenced in a study of blood T cells in healthy people across ages. With a J-beta primer mix and a sample-barcoded 5' primer, a second PCR ran roughly 6 to 12 cycles. MiXCR, applied by TCRdb to the 5' RACE reads, yields one record per CDR3 protein. This sample carries hundreds of thousands of distinct CDR3 sequences, roughly 26% of them seen once, and the ten largest clones take around 16%. Material: blood. These receptor sequences come from a woman of 80 years or more in good health.

A few counts support this clonotype. The genes are TRBV7-8 and TRBJ1-5; the D gene is possibly TRBD1 (5 bases). Trimming took off 5 bases at V and 7 bases at J, with 15 bases between the two ends. This CDR3 spans 14 amino acids. In germline, CDR1 is SGHVS, CDR2 FQNEAQ. CDR3 sequence (DNA): TGTGCCAGCAGCAACGGGACTGTTGGCCAGCCCCAGCATTTT. Translation gives CASSNGTVGQPQHF.

Remarks on this clonotype: A read error may explain this, as a much larger clone is one base away. The gene calls are TRBV5-1 and TRBJ2-5, with D perhaps TRBD1 (5 bases). The CDR3 length is 15 residues. CDR1 and CDR2 from the germline V gene are SGHRS and YFSETQ. CDR3 coding DNA: TGCGCCAGCAGACTCGACAGCACCTCCCAAGAGACCCGGTACTTC. Its translation: CASRLDSTSQETRYF.

The chain combines TRBV20-1 with TRBJ2-2; 7 bases are shared with TRBD1. Germline CDR1 and CDR2: DFQATT and SNEGSKA (reference sequence). The length of the CDR3 is 13 residues. The J segment lost 3 bases and the V segment lost 4 bases, leaving 2 bases of the junction unmatched. CDR3 amino acids: CSATTGYTGELFF. The CDR3 DNA reads as TGCAGTGCTACGACAGGGTACACCGGGGAGCTGTTTTTT.

This clonotype appeared a few times. CDR3 coding DNA: TGTGCCAGCAGTTACACGCCGGGGGGACTCATGACAGATACGCAGTATTTT. It yields the protein CASSYTPGGLMTDTQYF. This chain connects TRBV6-2 or TRBV6-3 to TRBJ2-3; TRBD2 matches at 7 bases. The CDR3 contains 17 residues. Germline values: CDR1 MNHEY, CDR2 SVGEGT. V lost 2 bases to trimming and J lost 3 bases; unmatched junction nucleotides: 11.

A note on this clonotype: A much larger clone differs from this one at a single base, so this may be a read error. The chain has TRBV6-4 and TRBJ2-7; D is ambiguous. Germline CDR1 is MRHNA and CDR2 is SNTAGT. This CDR3 has 16 amino acids. CDR3 DNA: TGTGCCGGCAGTGAAGAGTTAAAGGAAAGCTCCTACGAGCAGTACTTC. It translates to CAGSEELKESSYEQYF.

The chain uses TRBV7-9 and TRBJ2-2; D is ambiguous. V lost 1 base, J lost 3 bases, and 6 bases lay in between. Germline CDR1 reads SEHNR; CDR2 reads FQNEAQ (reference sequence). CDR3 length equals 14 residues. CDR3 protein: CASSLVVHTGELFF. CDR3 bases: TGTGCCAGCAGCTTAGTGGTCCACACCGGGGAGCTGTTTTTT.

This chain links TRBV7-6 with TRBJ2-2; possible D gene TRBD2, 5 bases. V lost 5 bases, J lost 7 bases, and 17 bases lay in between. CDR1 SGHVS and CDR2 FNYEAQ come from the germline V gene. This CDR3 contains 15 residues. Here the CDR3 reads CASSPRIEGSGELFF. CDR3 sequence (DNA): TGTGCCAGCAGCCCCAGGATTGAGGGAAGCGGGGAGCTGTTTTTT. Looking up the rest from reference TRBV7-6 and TRBJ2-2 gives the full variable domain: GAGVSQSPRYKVTKRGQDVALRCDPISGHVSLYWYRQALGQGPEFLTYFNYEAQQDKSGLPNDRFSAERPEGSISTLTIQRTEQRDSAMYRCASSPRIEGSGELFFGEGSRLTVL.

This clonotype was seen repeatedly, ten times or more. The rearrangement joins TRBV7-2 to TRBJ2-5; the match to TRBD1 covers 9 bases. After removal of 3 bases from V and 4 bases from J, the junction contained 6 bases not matched to a gene. CDR1 SGHTA and CDR2 FQGNSA come from the germline V gene. The length of the CDR3 is 15 residues. In DNA, the CDR3 is TGTGCCAGCAGCTTGGACAGGGGAGTCGGAGAGACCCAGTACTTC. Protein sequence: CASSLDRGVGETQYF. The variable domain in full, completed from reference TRBV7-2 and TRBJ2-5, reads GAGVSQSPSNKVTEKGKDVELRCDPISGHTALYWYRQSLGQGLEFLIYFQGNSAPDKSGLPSDRFSAERTGGSVSTLTIQRTQQEDSAVYLCASSLDRGVGETQYFGPGTRLLVL.

This clonotype was observed a handful of times. The chain links TRBV20-1 to TRBJ2-3, with TRBD1 identical over 9 bases. This CDR3 has 17 amino acids. Germline CDR1 reads DFQATT; CDR2 reads SNEGSKA (reference sequence). V trimming: 6 bases; J trimming: 12 bases; junction bases outside the gene matches: 25. The CDR3 sequence is CSAPSLPGQGRGVPQYF. The CDR3 DNA sequence: TGCAGTGCACCCTCACTTCCGGGACAGGGAAGGGGTGTACCTCAGTATTTT.

This clonotype was counted many times. The chain is built from TRBV6-1 and TRBJ2-1; D is perhaps TRBD2 (5 bases). Germline V gene data show CDR1 as MNHNS and CDR2 as SASEGT. The CDR3 length is 15 residues. Trimming took 1 base from V and 2 from J, leaving 9 bases between them. Here the CDR3 DNA reads TGTGCCAGCAGTGAAGGGAGTAGCGCCTACAATGAGCAGTTCTTC. Translation gives CASSEGSSAYNEQFF.

This clonotype was seen ten or more times. The chain couples TRBV7-2 to TRBJ2-3; 12 bases agree with TRBD2. The junction had 9 bases not matched to a gene; V was cut back by 1 base and J by 10 bases. CDR1 and CDR2 from the germline V gene are SGHTA and FQGNSA. CDR3 length: 16 amino acids. The CDR3 nucleotides are TGTGCCAGCAGCTTAGAGCCCCCTAGCGGGGGGGGGTCGCAGTATTTT. This gives the protein CASSLEPPSGGGSQYF.

This clonotype was recorded a few times. The rearrangement joins TRBV4-3 to TRBJ2-7; D gene ambiguous. The V gene lost 1 base and the J gene lost 10 bases, with 14 bases spanning the gap. Germline CDR1 is LGHNA and CDR2 is YSLEER. The CDR3 is 13 residues long. The CDR3 region has the DNA TGCGCCAGCAGCCAAGCGTGGAGAAGTCGCCAGTACTTC. It specifies CASSQAWRSRQYF.

The sample holds many counts of this clonotype. The chain uses TRBV5-6 and TRBJ1-2; D is unclear. CDR1 SGHDT and CDR2 YYEEEE come from the germline V gene. The CDR3 runs 14 residues. V was shortened by 2 bases and J by 3 bases, with 11 bases between the two germline ends. The CDR3 loop reads CASSLGREYYGYTF. As DNA, the CDR3 is TGTGCCAGCAGCTTAGGTCGGGAGTACTATGGCTACACCTTC.

The V and J genes are TRBV15 and TRBJ1-1; D is ambiguous. Looked up from germline, CDR1 is LNHNV and CDR2 is YYDKDF (reference sequence). Between the trimmed V and J ends, which lost 0 bases and 3 bases, there was a span of 8 bases. CDR3 size: 14 residues. The CDR3 coding sequence is TGTGCCACCAGCAGAGACGTTCTGGACACTGAAGCTTTCTTT. It is translated as CATSRDVLDTEAFF.

Worth noting for this clonotype: Sequence at one end of the junction differs from germline and may be a read error. The rearrangement uses TRBV19 and TRBJ2-3, with D perhaps TRBD1 (5 bases). Germline CDR1 is LNHDA and CDR2 is SQIVND (reference sequence). The CDR3 has 16 residues. This CDR3 reads CASSIAAGAGSATQYF. The CDR3 DNA follows: TGTGCTAGTAGTATCGCGGCTGGGGCAGGGTCGGCTACGCAGTATTTT.

V is TRBV7-2 and J is TRBJ2-6; no clear D gene. V was trimmed by 8 bases and J by 2 bases, leaving 16 bases between them. This CDR3 spans 16 amino acids. CDR1 and CDR2 (germline): SGHTA, FQGNSA. The CDR3 loop is CASGDSLTAGANVLTF. CDR3 coding DNA: TGTGCCAGCGGTGACTCTCTAACGGCTGGGGCCAACGTCCTGACTTTC.

This clonotype was counted at least ten times. CDR3 DNA: TGTGCCAGCAGCGCCCGACAGGGGCGCTTGGGTGAGACCCAGTACTTC. Protein: CASSARQGRLGETQYF. The rearrangement joins TRBV7-2 to TRBJ2-5; 8 positions match TRBD1. CDR1 is SGHTA and CDR2 is FQGNSA in the germline V gene. This CDR3 region has 16 residues. Germline trimming cut 5 bases from V and 5 bases from J; bases unmatched to any gene: 13.

This clonotype was observed a handful of times. The rearrangement joins TRBV27 to TRBJ1-2; no reliable D call. The CDR3 loop spans 15 amino acids. CDR1 is MNHEY and CDR2 is SMNVEV in the germline V gene (reference sequence). The V gene lost 0 bases and the J gene lost 4 bases, with 12 bases spanning the gap. CDR3 in DNA: TGTGCCAGCAGTTTATCTGTCGGCAGTCTCTATGGCTACACCTTC. Its protein is CASSLSVGSLYGYTF.

This clonotype was seen ten or more times. The chain uses TRBV4-3 and TRBJ1-2; D remains unclear. The V and J ends lost 0 bases and 3 bases respectively, with 5 bases between them. CDR1 is LGHNA and CDR2 is YSLEER in the germline V gene. The CDR3 totals 13 residues. CDR3 nucleotides: TGCGCCAGCAGCCAAGAACCAGACTATGGCTACACCTTC. This encodes CASSQEPDYGYTF.

This clonotype was counted ten times or more. The V and J genes are TRBV6-5 and TRBJ2-5, with TRBD1 matching 7 bases. The CDR3 totals 15 residues. The V gene end was trimmed by 6 bases and the J gene end by 2 bases; junction bases not matched to a gene: 9. Per the germline V gene, CDR1 is MNHEY and CDR2 is SVGAGI. CDR3 sequence: CASSRGQSPQETQYF. In nucleotides, the CDR3 is TGTGCCAGCAGCAGGGGACAGAGCCCTCAAGAGACCCAGTACTTC.

This clonotype was seen only a few times. The rearrangement joins TRBV7-8 to TRBJ2-7; a weak D match, TRBD1 (6 bases). This CDR3 region has 15 residues. Germline values: CDR1 SGHVS, CDR2 FQNEAQ. V lost 4 bases and J lost 0, with 13 bases in between. CDR3 in amino acids: CASSSDRLSSYEQYF. The CDR3 nucleotides are TGTGCCAGCAGCTCGGACAGACTCAGCTCCTACGAGCAGTACTTC.

The chain recombines TRBV6-5 with TRBJ1-3; D is undetermined. V lost 5 bases, J lost 10 bases, and 12 bases lay in between. Germline loops: CDR1 MNHEY, CDR2 SVGAGI. This CDR3 spans 12 amino acids. DNA for the CDR3: TGTGCCAGCAGTGCAGGCAGTTCTACCATATATTTT. Protein sequence: CASSAGSSTIYF.

In regard to this clonotype: Relative to the germline gene, one junction end is altered; a read error may explain this. The V and J genes are TRBV2 and TRBJ2-3; D is unresolved. The CDR3 consists of 13 residues. The germline V gene encodes CDR1 SNHLY and CDR2 FYNNEI. This CDR3 is CASSGTSTDMQYF. In DNA, the CDR3 is TGTGCCAGCAGTGGTACCTCCACAGATATGCAGTATTTT.

In the case of this clonotype: This may be a read error: a much more frequent sequence differs by one nucleotide. The chain is built from TRBV12-3 or TRBV12-4 and TRBJ1-1; 7 bases map to TRBD1. V lost 6 bases to trimming and J lost 11 bases; unmatched junction nucleotides: 12. CDR3 size: 13 residues. Here the CDR3 DNA reads TGTGCCAGCAGCTCGGGACAGTGGCTTGAGGCTTTCTTT. As protein: CASSSGQWLEAFF.

This chain links TRBV18 with TRBJ1-2; TRBD1 agrees at 9 bases. The CDR3 has 17 residues. Germline loops: CDR1 KGHSH, CDR2 LQKENI. V lost 3 bases and J lost 2; bases outside the gene matches: 10. CDR3 sequence reads: CASSPPSLTGGNYGYTF. As DNA, the CDR3 is TGTGCCAGCTCACCCCCGAGCCTGACAGGGGGGAACTATGGCTACACCTTC.

This clonotype was seen many times. The chain recombines TRBV7-9 with TRBJ2-6; the D is unclear. CDR1 is SEHNR and CDR2 is FQNEAQ in the germline V gene (reference sequence). This CDR3 is built from 19 residues. V dropped 5 bases and J dropped 1 base, with 21 bases sitting between them. The CDR3 DNA is TGTGCCAGCAGCCTCACCGCCGGACGGAGAAAATCTGGGGCCAACGTCCTGACTTTC. Its protein product is CASSLTAGRRKSGANVLTF.

A remark on this clonotype: A clone one base away is much larger, so this may be a read error. The gene calls are TRBV5-1 and TRBJ2-5, with TRBD1 matching 7 bases. CDR3 length equals 15 residues. Germline values: CDR1 SGHRS, CDR2 YFSETQ. CDR3 coding DNA: TGCACCAGCAGCTTACAAGACAGGGATTTGGAGACCCAGTACTTC. It codes for CTSSLQDRDLETQYF.

The count of this clonotype is one. This sequence joins TRBV7-2 and TRBJ2-3; D remains ambiguous. CDR1 SGHTA and CDR2 FQGNSA come from the germline V gene. V lost 6 bases and J lost 0, with 16 bases in between. This CDR3 has 16 residues. CDR3 in DNA: TGTGCCAGCAGTCGGATGACTGCTTCTAGCACAGATACGCAGTATTTT. Translating gives CASSRMTASSTDTQYF.

The CDR3 reads CGTGSFDEKLFF. The CDR3 region has the DNA TGCGGAACTGGGTCCTTCGATGAAAAACTGTTTTTT. This chain links TRBV20-1 with TRBJ1-4, with D unresolved. Germline V gene sequence: CDR1 DFQATT, CDR2 SNEGSKA (reference sequence). This CDR3 has 12 amino acids.

This clonotype was counted only a few times. The DNA of the CDR3 is TGTGCCAGCAGCTTATTTGGACCGACAAACACCGGGGAGCTGTTTTTT. Protein product: CASSLFGPTNTGELFF. This chain joins TRBV7-6 and TRBJ2-2, with D hard to call. V lost 2 bases, J lost 2 bases, and 12 bases lay in between. Germline loops: CDR1 SGHVS, CDR2 FNYEAQ. The CDR3 runs 16 residues.

On this clonotype itself: A clone one base away is much larger, so this may be a read error. The chain employs TRBV5-1 and TRBJ2-5, with 12 bases aligning to TRBD2. The J segment lost 11 bases and the V segment lost 4 bases, leaving 15 bases of the junction unmatched. The CDR3 totals 16 residues. CDR1 is SGHRS and CDR2 is YFSETQ in the germline V gene. The CDR3 DNA reads TGCGCCAGCAGCGACAAACTAGCGGGGGGCACTAATGAGCAGTACTTC. Protein sequence: CASSDKLAGGTNEQYF.

Note on this clonotype: This may be a read error: a much more frequent sequence differs by one nucleotide. The V and J genes are TRBV12-3 or TRBV12-4 and TRBJ2-1, with 8 positions matching TRBD2. With 3 bases clipped from V and 13 bases from J, the junction kept 8 bases outside the gene matches. This CDR3 is built from 13 residues. The CDR3 DNA follows: TGTGCCAGCAGTTTGCGTAGCGGGGAGACCCAGTTCTTC. Protein sequence: CASSLRSGETQFF.